This T cell receptor beta chain was sequenced in a study of blood T cell repertoires in COVID-19. Study information: Both acute and convalescent COVID-19 samples were obtained from the United States, Italy and Spain. PBMCs, B-cell-depleted T cells, or T cells were the source of the cDNA or gDNA that made up the material.

Only in-frame clones appear in the TCRdb table, and some are missing; sequencing was by immunoSEQ multiplex PCR. This table has fewer than 200,000 clones, around 90% appearing once. Trimming shortened V by 4 bases and J by 8 bases, and 14 bases separated the two germline ends. Germline V lookup: CDR1 MRHNA, CDR2 SNTAGT. The CDR3 has 14 amino acids. The sample was peripheral blood. J is TRBJ2-2 and V is TRBV6-4; weak D call: TRBD2 (5 bases). The clonotype comes from a man between 40 and 49 years old with active or convalescent COVID-19. The CDR3: CASSASSNPGELFF. The CDR3 bases are TGTGCCAGCAGTGCTAGCTCGAACCCTGGGGAGCTGTTTTTT.